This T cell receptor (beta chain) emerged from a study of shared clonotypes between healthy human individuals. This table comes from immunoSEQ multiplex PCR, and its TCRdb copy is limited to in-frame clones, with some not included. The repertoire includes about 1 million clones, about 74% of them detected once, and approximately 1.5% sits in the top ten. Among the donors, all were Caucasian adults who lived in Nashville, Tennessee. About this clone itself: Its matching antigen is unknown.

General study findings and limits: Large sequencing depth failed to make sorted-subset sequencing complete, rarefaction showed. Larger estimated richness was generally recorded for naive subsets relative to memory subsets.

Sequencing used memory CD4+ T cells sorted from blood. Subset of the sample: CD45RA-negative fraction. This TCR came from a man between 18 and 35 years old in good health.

The CDR3 loop is CAWSPPGGAYGYTF. The CDR3, as DNA: TGTGCCTGGAGCCCCCCGGGCGGGGCCTATGGCTACACCTTC. V usage is TRBV30 and J usage is TRBJ1-2; weak D call: TRBD1 (5 bases). V shed 3 bases and J shed 4 bases, with 15 bases lying between them. The CDR3 has 14 residues. The germline V gene encodes CDR1 GTSNPN and CDR2 SVGIG (reference sequence).